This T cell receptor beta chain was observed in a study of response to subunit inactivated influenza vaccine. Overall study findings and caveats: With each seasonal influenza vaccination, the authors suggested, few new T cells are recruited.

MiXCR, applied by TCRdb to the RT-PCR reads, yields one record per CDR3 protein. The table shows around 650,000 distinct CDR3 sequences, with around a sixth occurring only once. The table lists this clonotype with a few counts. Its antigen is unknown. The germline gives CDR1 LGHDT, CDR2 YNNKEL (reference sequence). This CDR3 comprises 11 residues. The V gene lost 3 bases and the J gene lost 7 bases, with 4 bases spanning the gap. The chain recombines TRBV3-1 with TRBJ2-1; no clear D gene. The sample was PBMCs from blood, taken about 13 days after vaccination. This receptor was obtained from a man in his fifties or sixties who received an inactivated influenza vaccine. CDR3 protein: CASSQRNEQFF. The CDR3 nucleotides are TGTGCCAGCAGCCAGCGTAATGAGCAGTTCTTC.